These 28 T cell receptor beta chains were sequenced from one sample in a study of T cell responses to AZD1222 COVID-19 vaccine. Clones were read by immunoSEQ multiplex PCR, and TCRdb kept only the in-frame ones, dropping some. This table holds 130,000 or so clones, just under 95% found once. The sequencing used peripheral blood, collected on day 0 of AZD1222 vaccination. The receptors were gathered from an adult in good health.

As DNA, the CDR3 is TGCGCCAGCAGCCAACTTGCAGGACAATACTATGGCTACACCTTC. Translation: CASSQLAGQYYGYTF. The chain couples TRBV4-3 to TRBJ1-2, with D possibly TRBD1 on 5 matching bases. Germline V gene lookup returns CDR1 LGHNA and CDR2 YSLEER. The CDR3 sequence is 15 residues long. V lost 2 bases to trimming and J lost 3 bases, with 13 bases between them.

This clone is a singleton in its sample. The rearrangement uses TRBV13 and TRBJ2-1; weak D call: TRBD1 (6 bases). The germline gives CDR1 PRHDT, CDR2 FYEKMQ (reference sequence). The CDR3 consists of 12 residues. V shed 5 bases and J shed 10 bases, with 12 bases lying between them. In nucleotides, the CDR3 is TGTGCCAGCAGCCCTCTTAGGGGGGAGCAGTTCTTC. Its protein is CASSPLRGEQFF.

This clone was detected only once. The chain recombines TRBV28 with TRBJ1-2, with TRBD1 matching over 7 bases. The CDR3 is 13 residues long. V gave up 6 bases and J gave up 4 bases; unmatched junction bases: 5. Germline V gene sequence: CDR1 MDHEN, CDR2 SYDVKM. The CDR3 region has the DNA TGTGCCAGCAGCCCAGGGGGTCCCTATGGCTACACCTTC. Its protein product is CASSPGGPYGYTF.

The chain recombines TRBV5-5 with TRBJ1-1; maybe TRBD1 (6 bases). The CDR3 covers 14 residues. Germline CDR1 SGHKS, CDR2 YYEKEE (reference sequence). V was cut by 1 base and J by 1 base, with 8 bases left in between. The CDR3 DNA reads as TGTGCCAGCAGCTTGCAGGGGCGGAACACTGAAGCTTTCTTT. The encoded protein is CASSLQGRNTEAFF.

This clone was recorded only once. The chain carries TRBV19 and TRBJ2-2; D is perhaps TRBD1 (5 bases). This CDR3 contains 13 residues. With 5 bases removed from V and 9 bases from J, the gap between germline ends came to 13 bases. Germline V gene data show CDR1 as LNHDA and CDR2 as SQIVND (reference sequence). The CDR3 sequence is CASSLGGARELFF. The CDR3 DNA is TGTGCCAGTAGTCTAGGTGGGGCCCGGGAGCTGTTTTTT.

With regard to this clone: Other DNA sequences of this sample code for an identical CDR3. The rearrangement links TRBV28 to TRBJ1-1; the D is unclear. Germline-derived CDR1 and CDR2 are MDHEN and SYDVKM. This CDR3 has 12 amino acids. Deletions cut 1 base from V and 0 bases from J, with 0 bases between. CDR3 sequence (DNA): TGTGCCAGCAGTTTATTGAACACTGAAGCTTTCTTT. It is translated as CASSLLNTEAFF.

The chain couples TRBV7-8 to TRBJ1-2; no firm D call. Germline CDR1 reads SGHVS; CDR2 reads FQNEAQ. Trimming left V 0 bases short and J 8 bases short, with 16 bases between. This CDR3 spans 15 amino acids. This CDR3 reads CASSLAWPPLEGYTF. In nucleotides, the CDR3 is TGTGCCAGCAGCTTAGCGTGGCCTCCGCTCGAAGGCTACACCTTC. Full variable domain (outside the CDR3, taken from reference TRBV7-8 and TRBJ1-2): GAGVSQSPRYKVAKRGQDVALRCDPISGHVSLFWYQQALGQGPEFLTYFQNEAQLDKSGLPSDRFFAERPEGSVSTLKIQRTQQEDSAVYLCASSLAWPPLEGYTFGSGTRLTVV.

This clone has just one count. The chain uses TRBV5-5 and TRBJ2-5, with D unresolved. Germline V gene lookup returns CDR1 SGHKS and CDR2 YYEKEE (reference sequence). The CDR3 totals 16 residues. Trimming cost V 4 bases and J 3 bases, with 19 bases left between them. CDR3 protein: CASSPRAGFSKETQYF. In DNA form, the CDR3 reads TGTGCCAGCAGCCCCCGGGCCGGGTTCTCCAAAGAGACCCAGTACTTC.

This chain uses TRBV30 with TRBJ2-2; the match to TRBD1 covers 11 bases. V shed 2 bases, J shed 7 bases, and the junction held 9 bases outside the gene matches. Germline V gene sequence: CDR1 GTSNPN, CDR2 SVGIG (reference sequence). The CDR3 contains 16 residues. CDR3 bases: TGTGCCTGGAGTCCCGGACAGGGGGCTTCTGGCGGGGAGCTGTTTTTT. This sequence encodes CAWSPGQGASGGELFF.

The chain recombines TRBV4-1 with TRBJ2-7; 7 bases are a match to TRBD2. Germline CDR1 is MGHRA and CDR2 is YSYEKL. J lost 0 bases, V lost 4 bases, and 6 bases had no gene match. The CDR3 has 15 amino acids. CDR3 amino acids: CASSRGSGSSYEQYF. CDR3 in DNA: TGCGCCAGCAGCCGCGGGAGTGGCTCCTCCTACGAGCAGTACTTC.

The chain couples TRBV7-3 to TRBJ2-1, with D uncertain. The CDR3 is 15 amino acids. Trimming removed 4 bases from V and 4 bases from J, with 14 bases in between. Germline lookup yields CDR1 SGHTA and CDR2 FQGTGA. The CDR3 here is CASSYIFGTYNEQFF. CDR3 nucleotides: TGTGCCAGCAGCTATATATTCGGCACTTACAATGAGCAGTTCTTC. The whole variable domain, remainder taken from reference TRBV7-3 and TRBJ2-1, is GAGVSQTPSNKVTEKGKYVELRCDPISGHTALYWYRQSLGQGPEFLIYFQGTGAADDSGLPNDRFFAVRPEGSVSTLKIQRTERGDSAVYLCASSYIFGTYNEQFFGPGTRLTVL.

The chain employs TRBV9 and TRBJ2-3; 10 nucleotides align to TRBD2. V was pared by 3 bases and J by 8 bases, with 6 bases of the junction left unmatched. The germline V gene has CDR1 SGDLS and CDR2 YYNGEE. This CDR3 has 14 residues. CDR3 sequence: CASSERTSGFTQYF. The DNA of the CDR3 is TGTGCCAGCAGCGAACGGACTAGCGGATTTACGCAGTATTTT.

V and J are TRBV29-1 and TRBJ2-3, with TRBD1 identical over 8 bases. The germline V gene has CDR1 SQVTM and CDR2 ANQGSEA. Germline trimming cut 8 bases from V and 2 bases from J; bases unmatched to any gene: 9. The CDR3 contains 14 residues. The CDR3 DNA reads as TGCAGCTCGCAAGACAGGGGAGACACAGATACGCAGTATTTT. Translated: CSSQDRGDTDTQYF.

The gene calls are TRBV6-5 and TRBJ2-7; 11 bases agree with TRBD1. V lost 0 bases and J lost 4; bases outside the gene matches: 5. The CDR3 runs to 16 residues. Germline CDR1 is MNHEY and CDR2 is SVGAGI. The DNA for the CDR3 is TGTGCCAGCAGTTACTCACGGACAGGGGGCATGTACGAGCAGTACTTC. This encodes CASSYSRTGGMYEQYF.

The chain uses TRBV18 and TRBJ2-1, with D perhaps matching TRBD1 (6 bases). Germline CDR1 reads KGHSH; CDR2 reads LQKENI. This CDR3 contains 12 residues. The V end was cut by 4 bases, the J end by 5 bases, with 6 bases between. CDR3: CASSHRDNEQFF. The CDR3, as DNA: TGTGCCAGCTCACACAGGGACAATGAGCAGTTCTTC.

The chain combines TRBV28 with TRBJ1-5, with a possible D match to TRBD1 (5 bases). Trimming pared 7 bases from V and 6 bases from J, leaving 19 bases between. Per the germline V gene, CDR1 is MDHEN and CDR2 is SYDVKM. The CDR3 length is 15 residues. The CDR3 protein is CASTLSGAVGQPQHF. The CDR3 bases are TGTGCCAGCACCCTGTCCGGGGCGGTTGGTCAGCCCCAGCATTTT. Full variable domain (remainder filled in from reference TRBV28 and TRBJ1-5): DVKVTQSSRYLVKRTGEKVFLECVQDMDHENMFWYRQDPGLGLRLIYFSYDVKMKEKGDIPEGYSVSREKKERFSLILESASTNQTSMYLCASTLSGAVGQPQHFGDGTRLSIL.

This clone was recorded only once. V usage is TRBV30 and J usage is TRBJ2-5; 12 positions match TRBD2. The V gene's germline CDR1 is GTSNPN and CDR2 SVGIG (reference sequence). The CDR3 is 13 amino acids. Unmatched junction bases numbered 3, after V lost 3 bases and J lost 7 bases. Here the CDR3 reads CAWRTSGSGTQYF. CDR3 coding DNA: TGTGCCTGGAGGACTAGCGGGAGTGGGACCCAGTACTTC.

The chain links TRBV24-1 to TRBJ2-3; 14 bases match TRBD2. Per the germline V gene, CDR1 is KGHDR and CDR2 is SFDVKD. The junction had 7 bases not matched to a gene; V was cut back by 3 bases and J by 3 bases. This CDR3 has 18 residues. CDR3 sequence reads: CATSDRLTSGRETDTQYF. The CDR3 region has the DNA TGTGCCACCAGTGATCGTCTGACTAGCGGGAGGGAAACAGATACGCAGTATTTT.

The genes are TRBV13 and TRBJ1-1; D remains unclear. V dropped 6 bases and J dropped 4 bases, with 15 bases sitting between them. This CDR3 has 14 amino acids. Looked up from germline, CDR1 is PRHDT and CDR2 is FYEKMQ (reference sequence). As DNA, the CDR3 is TGTGCCAGCAGTCCCCGGGGTGGGCTCACTGAAGCTTTCTTT. The encoded protein is CASSPRGGLTEAFF. The full variable domain, rest sourced from reference TRBV13 and TRBJ1-1, is AAGVIQSPRHLIKEKRETATLKCYPIPRHDTVYWYQQGPGQDPQFLISFYEKMQSDKGSIPDRFSAQQFSDYHSELNMSSLELGDSALYFCASSPRGGLTEAFFGQGTRLTVV.

The chain combines TRBV3-1 (or the pseudogene TRBV3-2) with TRBJ2-7; 7 positions agree with TRBD2. The junction had 11 bases not matched to a gene; V was cut back by 0 bases and J by 6 bases. CDR1 and CDR2 from the germline V gene are LGHDT and YNNKEL (reference sequence). This CDR3 contains 16 residues. CDR3 sequence reads: CASSQDGRGRAAEQYF. The DNA of the CDR3 is TGTGCCAGCAGCCAAGATGGTAGAGGGAGGGCCGCCGAGCAGTACTTC.

The V gene is TRBV30, the J gene TRBJ1-1; D gene ambiguous. CDR3 length: 13 amino acids. The ends were cut back, 0 bases at V and 4 bases at J, with 9 bases in the middle. In germline, CDR1 is GTSNPN, CDR2 SVGIG (reference sequence). CDR3 region: CAWSVGMFTEAFF. CDR3 sequence (DNA): TGTGCCTGGAGTGTTGGAATGTTCACTGAAGCTTTCTTT.

The V call is TRBV5-1, the J call TRBJ2-1; D gene uncertain. Germline V gives CDR1 SGHRS, CDR2 YFSETQ. V lost 0 bases to trimming and J lost 8 bases, with 12 bases between them. The CDR3 extends over 14 amino acids. Written as DNA, the CDR3 is TGCGCCAGCAGCTTGGTGGGCCCCTTAGATGAGCAGTTCTTC. It specifies CASSLVGPLDEQFF.

V and J are TRBV5-1 and TRBJ1-4, with a weak D call TRBD1 (5 bases). CDR1 is SGHRS and CDR2 is YFSETQ in the germline V gene. The V and J ends lost 4 bases and 8 bases respectively, with 15 bases between them. CDR3 size: 14 residues. Written as DNA, the CDR3 is TGCGCCAGCAGCCCACACGAGGGACGAGAAAAACTGTTTTTT. It encodes CASSPHEGREKLFF.

J is TRBJ1-1 and V is TRBV5-8, with D unclear. Germline CDR1 and CDR2: SGHTS and YDEGEE. Trimming removed 4 bases at V and 9 bases at J, with 13 bases between. The CDR3 consists of 12 residues. The CDR3: CASSLTRAQAFF. The CDR3 DNA reads as TGTGCCAGCAGCCTGACCCGGGCCCAAGCTTTCTTT.

This clone was counted once. This chain joins TRBV9 and TRBJ1-2, with a weak D call TRBD1 (5 bases). The V gene lost 4 bases and the J gene lost 9 bases, with 13 bases spanning the gap. Germline lookup yields CDR1 SGDLS and CDR2 YYNGEE. This CDR3 has 12 amino acids. The CDR3, as DNA: TGTGCCAGCAGCCCAGGGACGTTTAGCTACACCTTC. This sequence encodes CASSPGTFSYTF.

This chain's CDR3 is CASSYRGTEPYEQYF. CDR3 nucleotide sequence: TGTGCCAGCAGCTACCGGGGGACAGAGCCCTACGAGCAGTACTTC. J is TRBJ2-7 and V is TRBV11-2; perhaps TRBD1 as D (7 bases). Trimming took off 4 bases at V and 2 bases at J, with 15 bases between the two ends. Germline-derived CDR1 and CDR2 are SGHAT and FQNNGV. The CDR3 has 15 amino acids.

The gene calls are TRBV5-1 and TRBJ2-1; 9 nucleotides align to TRBD2. CDR3 size: 16 residues. From germline, CDR1 is SGHRS and CDR2 YFSETQ. Unmatched junction bases numbered 7, after V lost 6 bases and J lost 0 bases. In nucleotides, the CDR3 is TGCGCCAGCAAATTGACTAGCGGCAGCTCCTACAATGAGCAGTTCTTC. It specifies CASKLTSGSSYNEQFF.

This sequence joins TRBV5-6 and TRBJ1-3; D not certain. Trimming removed 0 bases at V and 2 bases at J, with 6 bases between. This CDR3 spans 14 amino acids. Germline V lookup: CDR1 SGHDT, CDR2 YYEEEE. The CDR3 bases are TGTGCCAGCAGCTTGGCTGGGGCTGGAAACACCATATATTTT. Translated: CASSLAGAGNTIYF.